One and the same sample provided the 12 T cell receptor beta chains below, sequenced in a study of cytomegalovirus exposure and HLA in healthy donors. The PCR ran on 60 Vbeta and 13 Jbeta primers. Measured with immunoSEQ multiplex PCR; TCRdb has only the in-frame clones, and not every one. The listing contains about 96,000 clones. Sequenced sample: PBMCs. These receptors were obtained from a woman aged 25 to 39 in good health and CMV-seronegative.

V usage is TRBV2 and J usage is TRBJ2-7; TRBD1 aligns across 10 bases. V was clipped by 8 bases and J by 5 bases; unmatched bases: 3. CDR1 is SNHLY and CDR2 is FYNNEI in the germline V gene. CDR3 length: 12 amino acids. CDR3 sequence reads: CASRDRGNEQYF. The CDR3 nucleotides are TGTGCCAGCCGGGACAGGGGCAACGAGCAGTACTTC.

The gene calls are TRBV5-4 and TRBJ2-3; D is unclear. CDR1 is SGHNT and CDR2 is YYREEE in the germline V gene (reference sequence). V lost 5 bases, J lost 5 bases, and 21 bases lay in between. This CDR3 spans 16 amino acids. The CDR3 region is CASSYTGLVKGDTQYF. The CDR3 DNA follows: TGTGCCAGCAGTTACACTGGTCTAGTTAAAGGAGATACGCAGTATTTT.

The chain couples TRBV19 to TRBJ2-3; a possible D gene is TRBD2 (5 bases). V dropped 4 bases and J dropped 0 bases, with 14 bases sitting between them. The germline V gene has CDR1 LNHDA and CDR2 SQIVND (reference sequence). The CDR3 totals 16 residues. In DNA, the CDR3 is TGTGCCAGTAGTAAGTTTCCGGGGTCTAGCACAGATACGCAGTATTTT. Protein: CASSKFPGSSTDTQYF. The whole variable domain, remainder taken from reference TRBV19 and TRBJ2-3, is DGGITQSPKYLFRKEGQNVTLSCEQNLNHDAMYWYRQDPGQGLRLIYYSQIVNDFQKGDIAEGYSVSREKKESFPLTVTSAQKNPTAFYLCASSKFPGSSTDTQYFGPGTRLTVL.

The chain has TRBV28 and TRBJ1-1; D may be TRBD1 (5 bases). V was shortened by 3 bases and J by 9 bases, with 14 bases between the two germline ends. Germline lookup yields CDR1 MDHEN and CDR2 SYDVKM. The CDR3 sequence is 13 residues long. The CDR3 DNA reads TGTGCCAGCAGTTTGGTCGGGGGGGGGAAAGCTTTCTTT. It specifies CASSLVGGGKAFF.

The V call is TRBV5-6, the J call TRBJ2-4; D might be TRBD2 (6 bases). V was cut by 0 bases and J by 0 bases, with 13 bases left in between. Germline V gene lookup returns CDR1 SGHDT and CDR2 YYEEEE. The CDR3 is made up of 17 amino acids. In DNA, the CDR3 is TGTGCCAGCAGCTTGGAGGGAGGCAGGATAGCCAAAAACATTCAGTACTTC. Protein sequence: CASSLEGGRIAKNIQYF. Full variable domain (remainder filled in from reference TRBV5-6 and TRBJ2-4): DAGVTQSPTHLIKTRGQQVTLRCSPKSGHDTVSWYQQALGQGPQFIFQYYEEEERQRGNFPDRFSGHQFPNYSSELNVNALLLGDSALYLCASSLEGGRIAKNIQYFGAGTRLSVL.

V gene TRBV27 combines with J gene TRBJ1-4; D unclear. Germline V gene data show CDR1 as MNHEY and CDR2 as SMNVEV (reference sequence). V was cut by 6 bases and J by 10 bases, with 15 bases left in between. The CDR3 consists of 13 residues. As DNA, the CDR3 is TGTGCCAGCAGCCCCCCATTTGGAGGAAAACTGTTTTTT. Its translation: CASSPPFGGKLFF.

The V call is TRBV9, the J call TRBJ2-7, with 11 bases matching TRBD2. V shed 2 bases, J shed 4 bases, and the junction held 5 bases outside the gene matches. Germline V gene sequence: CDR1 SGDLS, CDR2 YYNGEE. The CDR3 is made up of 15 amino acids. CDR3 region: CASSVSTSGSYEQYF. The CDR3 coding sequence is TGTGCCAGCAGCGTCAGCACTAGCGGGAGTTACGAGCAGTACTTC.

The rearrangement links TRBV5-6 to TRBJ2-7, with a possible D match to TRBD2 (6 bases). V lost 4 bases, J lost 1 base, and 6 bases lay in between. This CDR3 is 12 amino acids long. The V gene's germline CDR1 is SGHDT and CDR2 YYEEEE. The CDR3 DNA sequence: TGTGCCAGCAGCGCGGGATCCTACGAGCAGTACTTC. Encoded protein: CASSAGSYEQYF. Full variable domain (missing parts from reference TRBV5-6 and TRBJ2-7): DAGVTQSPTHLIKTRGQQVTLRCSPKSGHDTVSWYQQALGQGPQFIFQYYEEEERQRGNFPDRFSGHQFPNYSSELNVNALLLGDSALYLCASSAGSYEQYFGPGTRLTVT.

The CDR3 here is CASSNNRGGTEAFF. CDR3 DNA: TGTGCCAGTAGTAATAACAGGGGAGGCACTGAAGCTTTCTTT. The chain is built from TRBV19 and TRBJ1-1; 7 bases are a match to TRBD1. This CDR3 is built from 14 residues. The germline gives CDR1 LNHDA, CDR2 SQIVND (reference sequence). Trimming removed 4 bases from V and 4 bases from J; junction bases left unmatched: 6. The whole variable domain, filled in from reference TRBV19 and TRBJ1-1, reads DGGITQSPKYLFRKEGQNVTLSCEQNLNHDAMYWYRQDPGQGLRLIYYSQIVNDFQKGDIAEGYSVSREKKESFPLTVTSAQKNPTAFYLCASSNNRGGTEAFFGQGTRLTVV.

V and J are TRBV9 and TRBJ2-5; weak D call: TRBD2 (6 bases). From germline, CDR1 is SGDLS and CDR2 YYNGEE. The CDR3 runs 14 residues. V dropped 4 bases and J dropped 5 bases, with 15 bases sitting between them. CDR3 region: CASSPAGLWETQYF. CDR3 sequence (DNA): TGTGCCAGCAGCCCGGCGGGGCTGTGGGAGACCCAGTACTTC.

The V call is TRBV18, the J call TRBJ1-6; D is undetermined. Trimming cost V 3 bases and J 14 bases, with 20 bases left between them. Germline V CDR1 and CDR2: KGHSH, LQKENI. This CDR3 contains 15 residues. CDR3 residues: CASSPDSGSTGTLHF. The CDR3 DNA follows: TGTGCCAGCTCACCCGATTCTGGGAGCACGGGCACCCTCCACTTT.

The rearrangement links TRBV6-5 to TRBJ2-5; no clear D. CDR1 MNHEY and CDR2 SVGAGI come from the germline V gene. This CDR3 is 15 amino acids long. V was clipped by 3 bases and J by 2 bases, with 13 bases between them. CDR3 loop: CASSYSPAVQETQYF. The CDR3 coding sequence is TGTGCCAGCAGTTATAGTCCGGCGGTTCAAGAGACCCAGTACTTC.